One sample yielded the 15 T cell receptor beta chains listed below, sequenced in a study of cytomegalovirus exposure and HLA in healthy donors (dated by TCRdb to 2015 to 2018). Library preparation used the immunoSEQ multiplex PCR assay. For the multiplex PCR, a mixture combining 60 forward primers for TCR Vbeta segments and 13 reverse primers for TCR Jbeta segments was used. Sourced from immuneACCESS, this table was stored by TCRdb with only in-frame sequences that have V and J called. A share of the clones is absent; for the studies checked, an unresolved V gene accounts for under half, and the remainder has no known explanation. Counted in this sample were roughly 150,000 clones; approximately 80% of them appeared once. The top ten clones comprise approximately 5.7% of the sample. Specimen: PBMCs. These receptors originate from a man aged 30-40 years in good health and CMV-seropositive.

The V gene is TRBV7-9, the J gene TRBJ2-4; 10 nucleotides line up with TRBD2. The length of the CDR3 is 16 residues. The ends lost 5 bases at V and 5 bases at J; junction bases unmatched: 9. Germline V lookup: CDR1 SEHNR, CDR2 FQNEAQ (reference sequence). The CDR3 coding sequence is TGTGCCAGCAGCCCAGAGAGCGGGGGGGAGGAAAACATTCAGTACTTC. Translated: CASSPESGGEENIQYF. Using reference TRBV7-9 and TRBJ2-4 for the parts outside the CDR3, the full variable domain is DTGVSQNPRHKITKRGQNVTFRCDPISEHNRLYWYRQTLGQGPEFLTYFQNEAQLEKSRLLSDRFSAERPKGSFSTLEIQRTEQGDSAMYLCASSPESGGEENIQYFGAGTRLSVL.

This chain joins TRBV5-1 and TRBJ1-2; TRBD1 aligns across 7 bases. The ends lost 3 bases at V and 7 bases at J; junction bases unmatched: 9. This CDR3 comprises 14 residues. Germline CDR1 is SGHRS and CDR2 is YFSETQ. CDR3 amino acids: CASSSGTASSGYTF. The CDR3, as DNA: TGCGCCAGCAGCTCCGGGACAGCTTCCTCTGGCTACACCTTC.

This chain links TRBV13 with TRBJ2-7; 12 nucleotides agree with TRBD2. Germline CDR1 reads PRHDT; CDR2 reads FYEKMQ (reference sequence). The junction had 11 bases not matched to a gene; V was cut back by 8 bases and J by 0 bases. The CDR3 contains 17 residues. Here the CDR3 reads CASGYASGGVRSYEQYF. CDR3 DNA: TGTGCCAGCGGATACGCTAGCGGGGGGGTTCGCTCCTACGAGCAGTACTTC.

The gene calls are TRBV5-4 and TRBJ2-7, with 10 nucleotides matching TRBD2. The V gene's germline CDR1 is SGHNT and CDR2 YYREEE (reference sequence). There are 15 residues in the CDR3. V lost 3 bases to trimming and J lost 5 bases; unmatched junction nucleotides: 8. For the CDR3, the DNA is TGTGCCAGCAGCTCCTTAGCGGGAGGCACCCACGAGCAGTACTTC. It yields the protein CASSSLAGGTHEQYF.

This sequence joins TRBV5-5 and TRBJ1-5; no clear D gene. Germline assignment: CDR1 SGHKS and CDR2 YYEKEE (reference sequence). V was cut by 2 bases and J by 1 base, with 7 bases left in between. The CDR3 length is 14 residues. The chain's CDR3 is CASSFGTSNQPQHF. The CDR3 region has the DNA TGTGCCAGCAGCTTTGGCACCAGCAATCAGCCCCAGCATTTT.

For the CDR3, the DNA is TGTGCCAGCAGCCGGGACAGCTTCTACGAGCAGTACTTC. Encoded protein: CASSRDSFYEQYF. The V gene is TRBV7-6, the J gene TRBJ2-5; TRBD1 agrees at 7 bases. The J call is uncertain, as TRBJ2-7 better fits the DNA end. Germline V gives CDR1 SGHVS, CDR2 FNYEAQ. The CDR3 totals 13 residues.

The genes are TRBV28 and TRBJ1-5; TRBD1 agrees at 7 bases. This CDR3 is built from 16 residues. Germline V lookup: CDR1 MDHEN, CDR2 SYDVKM. With 2 bases clipped from V and 6 bases from J, the junction kept 10 bases outside the gene matches. As DNA, the CDR3 is TGTGCCAGCAGTTTAAAGGGCTCACAGGGGAGTCAGCCCCAGCATTTT. Protein sequence: CASSLKGSQGSQPQHF.

V gene TRBV6-1 combines with J gene TRBJ1-5; 8 bases are shared with TRBD1. V dropped 4 bases and J dropped 1; count of bases not matched to a gene: 3. Germline V gene lookup returns CDR1 MNHNS and CDR2 SASEGT. The CDR3 is 15 residues long. CDR3 sequence: CASSVDRVSNQPQHF. The CDR3 DNA reads as TGTGCCAGCAGTGTGGACAGGGTAAGCAATCAGCCCCAGCATTTT.

This clone has only one observation. This chain uses TRBV6-6 with TRBJ2-2; D gene ambiguous. The CDR3 runs 12 residues. The V end lost 5 bases, the J end lost 2 bases, and 3 bases lay between the germline ends. Germline-derived CDR1 and CDR2 are MNHNY and SVGAGI (reference sequence). CDR3 nucleotide sequence: TGTGCCAGCAGTCTAAACACCGGGGAGCTGTTTTTT. It is translated as CASSLNTGELFF.

A word on this clone: Different DNA sequences within this sample yield the same CDR3. The rearrangement links TRBV11-2 to TRBJ2-5; no reliable D call. The germline gives CDR1 SGHAT, CDR2 FQNNGV. Trimming took off 2 bases at V and 4 bases at J, with 5 bases between the two ends. The CDR3 length is 12 residues. The CDR3 nucleotides read TGTGCCAGCAGCTTATTCCGAGAGACCCAGTACTTC. Its protein is CASSLFRETQYF.

The chain joins TRBV27 to TRBJ2-7, with 9 bases lining up with TRBD2. J was trimmed by 1 base and V by 4 bases; bases with no gene match: 8. The CDR3 is 16 amino acids. The germline V gene has CDR1 MNHEY and CDR2 SMNVEV (reference sequence). The CDR3 bases are TGTGCCAGCAGTTGGCAACCTAGCGGGGCTTCCTACGAGCAGTACTTC. Translated, it gives CASSWQPSGASYEQYF.

V and J are TRBV9 and TRBJ2-7; weak D call: TRBD2 (6 bases). V dropped 4 bases and J dropped 0 bases, with 26 bases sitting between them. From germline, CDR1 is SGDLS and CDR2 YYNGEE. The CDR3 has 19 amino acids. The CDR3, as DNA: TGTGCCAGCAGCCCCGACGGGATGGGGGGATCGAGGGGCTCCTACGAGCAGTACTTC. This translates into CASSPDGMGGSRGSYEQYF.

The gene calls are TRBV28 and TRBJ2-2; 7 bases match TRBD1. The CDR3 has 16 amino acids. J lost 4 bases, V lost 5 bases, and 10 bases had no gene match. The germline V gene encodes CDR1 MDHEN and CDR2 SYDVKM. CDR3 sequence: CASSVGTATFTGELFF. The DNA for the CDR3 is TGTGCCAGCAGTGTAGGGACAGCTACCTTCACCGGGGAGCTGTTTTTT.

V and J are TRBV7-9 and TRBJ2-2; D unclear. Trimming cost V 2 bases and J 5 bases, with 6 bases left between them. This CDR3 spans 13 amino acids. From germline, CDR1 is SEHNR and CDR2 FQNEAQ (reference sequence). Here the CDR3 DNA reads TGTGCCAGCAGCTTACTCGGGACCGGGGAGCTGTTTTTT. It yields the protein CASSLLGTGELFF.

V is TRBV29-1 and J is TRBJ1-2; the D is unclear. Germline lookup yields CDR1 SQVTM and CDR2 ANQGSEA. Trimming left V 6 bases short and J 6 bases short, with 11 bases between. CDR3 length equals 11 residues. The CDR3 spells CSVAGYNGYTF. In DNA form, the CDR3 reads TGCAGCGTAGCAGGATATAATGGCTACACCTTC. Supplemented by reference TRBV29-1 and TRBJ1-2, the full variable domain reads SAVISQKPSRDICQRGTSLTIQCQVDSQVTMMFWYRQQPGQSLTLIATANQGSEATYESGFVIDKFPISRPNLTFSTLTVSNMSPEDSSIYLCSVAGYNGYTFGSGTRLTVV.